One and the same sample provided the 18 T cell receptor beta chains below, sequenced in a study of blood T cells in healthy people across ages. A J-beta primer mix and a sample-barcoded 5' primer were used in a second PCR of about 7 to 12 cycles. TCRdb reprocessed the 5' RACE reads via MiXCR and lists one record per CDR3 protein. The sample holds hundreds of thousands of distinct CDR3 sequences, approximately 53% seen once. The sample comprised blood. Receptors were obtained from a man aged 40-49 years in good health.

The chain recombines TRBV7-9 with TRBJ2-1, with D possibly matching TRBD2 (6 bases). Germline-derived CDR1 and CDR2 are SEHNR and FQNEAQ (reference sequence). V shed 4 bases and J shed 6 bases, with 19 bases lying between them. CDR3 length: 16 amino acids. The CDR3 sequence is CASSSRLAAEGNEQFF. In DNA form, the CDR3 reads TGTGCCAGCAGCTCTCGATTAGCGGCCGAGGGCAATGAGCAGTTCTTC. Using reference TRBV7-9 and TRBJ2-1 for the parts outside the CDR3, the full variable domain is DTGVSQNPRHKITKRGQNVTFRCDPISEHNRLYWYRQTLGQGPEFLTYFQNEAQLEKSRLLSDRFSAERPKGSFSTLEIQRTEQGDSAMYLCASSSRLAAEGNEQFFGPGTRLTVL.

The rearrangement joins TRBV4-1 to TRBJ2-1; no firm D call. The DNA end lines up better with TRBJ2-7; the J call may be wrong. In germline, CDR1 is MGHRA, CDR2 YSYEKL. The CDR3 has 12 amino acids. Here the CDR3 reads CASSQDKREQYF. As DNA, the CDR3 is TGCGCCAGCAGCCAAGATAAACGTGAGCAGTACTTC.

A note on this clonotype: A junction end diverges from the germline sequence, so it may reflect a read error. This chain links TRBV7-7 with TRBJ2-7, with D possibly TRBD2 on 6 matching bases. The J call may not be correct, given that the DNA end is closer to TRBJ2-5. The germline V gene encodes CDR1 SSHAT and CDR2 FNYEAQ (reference sequence). The CDR3 loop spans 15 amino acids. This CDR3 reads CASSLDAGFGETQYF. The CDR3 bases are TGTGCTAGCAGCTTAGATGCGGGGTTCGGGGAGACCCAGTACTTC.

This clonotype has just a few counts. The CDR3 loop reads CASIEFPDTQYF. CDR3 nucleotide sequence: TGTGCCAGCATCGAATTCCCCGATACGCAGTATTTT. The genes are TRBV6-5 and TRBJ2-3; D unresolved. The ends were cut back, 7 bases at V and 6 bases at J, with 11 bases in the middle. This CDR3 has 12 residues. Germline V gives CDR1 MNHEY, CDR2 SVGAGI.

The V and J genes are TRBV20-1 and TRBJ2-1, with D perhaps matching TRBD1 (6 bases). V was trimmed by 0 bases and J by 3 bases, leaving 21 bases between them. The CDR3 contains 18 residues. Germline V gives CDR1 DFQATT, CDR2 SNEGSKA (reference sequence). DNA of the CDR3: TGCAGTGCTAGAGACGGTGGATGGCAGGGGTTGCTCTACAATGAGCAGTTCTTC. Protein product: CSARDGGWQGLLYNEQFF.

This sequence joins TRBV7-9 and TRBJ2-7; 8 nucleotides agree with TRBD1. The DNA end is more similar to TRBJ2-4, so the J call may be wrong. Germline CDR1 is SEHNR and CDR2 is FQNEAQ (reference sequence). The CDR3 has 15 amino acids. CDR3 region: CASRDRTGTENIQYF. In nucleotides, the CDR3 is TGTGCCAGCAGGGATCGGACAGGGACAGAAAACATTCAGTACTTC.

The chain combines TRBV20-1 with TRBJ2-3, with 8 bases matching TRBD1. Trimming took 5 bases from V and 5 from J; bases not matched to a gene: 6. The germline V gene has CDR1 DFQATT and CDR2 SNEGSKA (reference sequence). The CDR3 is made up of 13 amino acids. CDR3 amino acids: CSAPDRVGDTQYF. As DNA, the CDR3 is TGCAGTGCTCCGGACAGGGTAGGAGATACGCAGTATTTT.

The chain uses TRBV13 and TRBJ2-5, with TRBD2 as a possible D gene (6 bases). The V end was cut by 5 bases, the J end by 0 bases, with 19 bases between. This CDR3 spans 17 amino acids. The germline CDR1 and CDR2 sequences are PRHDT and FYEKMQ (reference sequence). The CDR3 loop is CASSPGPTGEYQETQYF. For the CDR3, the DNA is TGTGCCAGCAGCCCGGGCCCCACGGGGGAGTACCAAGAGACCCAGTACTTC.

This chain connects TRBV29-1 to TRBJ2-5; 9 nucleotides line up with TRBD1. The CDR3 spans 16 residues. J was trimmed by 4 bases and V by 8 bases; bases with no gene match: 17. Germline-derived CDR1 and CDR2 are SQVTM and ANQGSEA. The CDR3 loop is CSSQMAGTGKGETQYF. The DNA for the CDR3 is TGCAGCTCTCAGATGGCCGGGACAGGGAAAGGAGAGACCCAGTACTTC.

The V gene is TRBV4-3, the J gene TRBJ2-2; 14 bases are a match to TRBD2. The CDR3 is 17 amino acids. J was trimmed by 1 base and V by 4 bases; bases with no gene match: 2. Germline V gene lookup returns CDR1 LGHNA and CDR2 YSLEER. The DNA of the CDR3 is TGCGCCAGCAGCCCCGGGACTAGCGGGGGGAACACCGGGGAGCTGTTTTTT. Amino acids: CASSPGTSGGNTGELFF.

The chain employs TRBV5-1 and TRBJ2-5; D remains ambiguous. V lost 2 bases and J 4 bases, leaving 15 bases between the germline ends. This CDR3 contains 15 residues. The V gene's germline CDR1 is SGHRS and CDR2 YFSETQ. This chain's CDR3 is CASSLVAAMVETQYF. The CDR3 region has the DNA TGCGCCAGCAGCTTAGTCGCGGCTATGGTAGAGACCCAGTACTTC.

The table lists this clonotype with a few counts. The chain links TRBV6-2 or TRBV6-3 to TRBJ2-5; D is tentatively TRBD1 or TRBD2 (6 bases each). The J call may not be correct, given that the DNA end is closer to TRBJ2-4. The CDR3 has 16 residues. Looked up from germline, CDR1 is MNHEY and CDR2 is SVGEGT. CDR3 nucleotides: TGTGCCAGCAGTTACGACAGGCGGGGAGTTAAAAACATTCAGTACTTC. The encoded protein is CASSYDRRGVKNIQYF.

The chain joins TRBV20-1 to TRBJ2-5; 7 bases match TRBD1. The V gene's germline CDR1 is DFQATT and CDR2 SNEGSKA (reference sequence). V was clipped by 5 bases and J by 1 base; unmatched bases: 4. CDR3 length: 13 amino acids. CDR3 DNA sequence: TGCAGTGCTGTTCGGGACAGCCAAGAGACCCAGTACTTC. Amino acid sequence: CSAVRDSQETQYF.

This rearrangement joins TRBV2 to TRBJ1-1; no definite D call. This CDR3 is 14 amino acids long. V shed 2 bases and J shed 2 bases, with 9 bases lying between them. Germline CDR1 SNHLY, CDR2 FYNNEI. CDR3: CASSERLANTEAFF. CDR3 in DNA: TGTGCCAGCAGTGAACGTCTGGCAAACACTGAAGCTTTCTTT.

As for this clonotype: A much larger clone lies a single base off, so this may be a read error. This rearrangement joins TRBV29-1 to TRBJ2-1; TRBD2 is a possible D gene (5 bases). The CDR3 sequence is 13 residues long. V lost 7 bases to trimming and J lost 13 bases, with 23 bases between them. The germline CDR1 and CDR2 sequences are SQVTM and ANQGSEA. Here the CDR3 DNA reads TGCAGCGCCGCTTCGGGGAAACAAGAGACCCAGTTCTTC. Amino acids: CSAASGKQETQFF.

The rearrangement joins TRBV7-6 to TRBJ2-1; 7 positions match TRBD2. J was trimmed by 8 bases and V by 2 bases; bases with no gene match: 9. From germline, CDR1 is SGHVS and CDR2 FNYEAQ. The CDR3 is 15 residues long. CDR3 coding DNA: TGTGCCAGCAGCTTAACCGGGGGGAGCCCCCATGAGCAGTTCTTC. This codes for CASSLTGGSPHEQFF.

The J gene is TRBJ2-3, the V gene TRBV5-1; 12 positions match TRBD2. Germline-derived CDR1 and CDR2 are SGHRS and YFSETQ. The CDR3 is 16 amino acids. After removal of 3 bases from V and 1 base from J, the junction contained 3 bases not matched to a gene. CDR3 coding DNA: TGCGCCAGCAGCTCCCGACTAGCGGGAGGCACAGATACGCAGTATTTT. This encodes CASSSRLAGGTDTQYF.

The chain carries TRBV7-9 and TRBJ1-2; D perhaps matches TRBD1 (5 bases). The CDR3 runs 16 residues. V was shortened by 3 bases and J by 0 bases, with 14 bases between the two germline ends. Looked up from germline, CDR1 is SEHNR and CDR2 is FQNEAQ (reference sequence). CDR3 in amino acids: CASSFGQGRANYGYTF. In DNA form, the CDR3 reads TGTGCCAGCAGCTTCGGGCAGGGTCGAGCTAACTATGGCTACACCTTC.